This T cell receptor (beta chain) was identified in a study of OX40 agonist ivuxolimab in advanced cancers. Turning to the study itself: Patients received ivuxolimab, an agonistic anti-OX40 (CD134) antibody. Regarding the study as a whole: Among patients with partial responses at 0.1-3.0 mg/kg, clonal expansion was among the lowest. Expanded peripheral T cells had an undetermined antigen specificity.

Assay: immunoSEQ multiplex PCR; the TCRdb copy retains only in-frame clones and omits some. This sample yields approximately 33,000 clones, of which less than 90% are seen a single time; over 35% belongs to the top ten. V was clipped by 6 bases and J by 2 bases, with 12 bases between them. The CDR3 extends over 14 amino acids. Germline values: CDR1 MNHEY, CDR2 SVGAGI. This clone has more than one count but fewer than ten. The antigen remains unidentified. The origin of this receptor is an adult with an advanced solid tumor such as melanoma, head and neck, liver or kidney cancer. The starting material was CD4+ or CD8+ T cells sorted from blood, obtained in a trial of the OX40 agonist ivuxolimab. This chain links TRBV6-5 with TRBJ2-3; no clear D gene. The CDR3 loop reads CASSHGGDTDTQYF. CDR3 sequence (DNA): TGTGCCAGCAGCCATGGTGGAGACACAGATACGCAGTATTTT.